These 18 T cell receptor beta chains share one sample of origin, sequenced in a study of breast tumors, draining lymph nodes, adjacent tissues (dated by TCRdb to about 2016). Lymph node samples came from the axillary draining lymph nodes of breast cancer patients. Library prep was done by multiplex PCR. Sequenced on an Illumina HiSeq 2000. TCRdb reran the public reads through fastp at Q25 and MiXCR, keeping productive beta chains. All rows with the same CDR3 protein become a single entry with the most common DNA and genes. The sample yields 150,000 to 200,000 distinct CDR3 sequences; about 32% were counted once. The ten largest clones add up to around 4.5% of the sample. What was sequenced was axillary lymph node tissue. These receptors all come from a female donor with breast cancer. Some clones in this sample may be carry-over from other donors' samples.

This clonotype was seen ten or more times. The chain recombines TRBV9 with TRBJ2-7; D might be TRBD1 or TRBD2, each matching 5 bases. This CDR3 contains 13 residues. The V end was cut by 10 bases, the J end by 1 base, with 15 bases between. The germline V gene encodes CDR1 SGDLS and CDR2 YYNGEE. The CDR3: CASPYGGSYEQYF. CDR3 DNA sequence: TGTGCCTCCCCCTATGGGGGTTCCTACGAGCAGTACTTC.

This clonotype showed up many times. The J gene is TRBJ1-2, the V gene TRBV7-2; D might be TRBD1 (5 bases). CDR3 length: 14 residues. CDR1 and CDR2 (germline): SGHTA, FQGNSA. V shed 3 bases and J shed 3 bases, with 11 bases lying between them. In DNA form, the CDR3 reads TGTGCCAGCAGCTTTCTAGGGGCGGACTATGGCTACACCTTC. Amino acid sequence: CASSFLGADYGYTF.

Points on this clonotype: A much larger clone is a single base away; this may be a read error. This chain joins TRBV20-1 and TRBJ1-2; D gene ambiguous. The CDR3 spans 13 residues. V was cut by 6 bases and J by 10 bases, with 21 bases left in between. From germline, CDR1 is DFQATT and CDR2 SNEGSKA (reference sequence). CDR3 region: CSAPTRIQRAYTF. CDR3 coding DNA: TGCAGTGCACCGACCCGGATACAAAGGGCCTACACCTTC.

This clonotype occurred many times. The CDR3 DNA is TGCAGTGCTAGAGAATCCCGCGGAGATTTCAATTCACCCCTCCACTTT. Amino acid sequence: CSARESRGDFNSPLHF. The chain couples TRBV20-1 to TRBJ1-6; D ambiguous. Trimming removed 0 bases at V and 7 bases at J, with 16 bases between. The CDR3 loop spans 16 amino acids. Looked up from germline, CDR1 is DFQATT and CDR2 is SNEGSKA (reference sequence).

This clonotype was recorded only once. The chain uses TRBV25-1 and TRBJ2-7; maybe TRBD2 (8 bases). This CDR3 is built from 16 residues. V lost 3 bases, J lost 1 base, and 16 bases lay in between. Per the germline V gene, CDR1 is MGHDK and CDR2 is SYGVNS. The CDR3 sequence is CASSEGIAGQSYEQYF. CDR3 DNA sequence: TGTGCCAGCAGTGAGGGTATAGCGGGACAGTCCTACGAGCAGTACTTC.

This clonotype was counted ten times or more. CDR3 sequence (DNA): TGTGCCAGCTCGACAGGGCGAGGTTCTAACTATGGCTACACCTTC. Amino acids: CASSTGRGSNYGYTF. The chain joins TRBV18 to TRBJ1-2; 7 bases fit TRBD1. Germline V gene data show CDR1 as KGHSH and CDR2 as LQKENI. The V segment lost 6 bases and the J segment 0 bases; nucleotides outside the gene matches: 7. This CDR3 spans 15 amino acids.

This clonotype was found many times. V usage is TRBV20-1 and J usage is TRBJ2-7; perhaps TRBD1 as D (5 bases). This CDR3 has 13 amino acids. The V end lost 0 bases, the J end lost 5 bases, and 11 bases lay between the germline ends. Germline V lookup: CDR1 DFQATT, CDR2 SNEGSKA (reference sequence). CDR3 sequence (DNA): TGCAGTGCTAGAGAATCAGGGATCAACGAGCAGTACTTC. Protein: CSARESGINEQYF.

This clonotype occurred many times. The chain recombines TRBV11-2 with TRBJ1-2; TRBD1 might be the D (5 bases). The CDR3 is made up of 14 amino acids. Germline V lookup: CDR1 SGHAT, CDR2 FQNNGV. Trimming shortened V by 2 bases and J by 4 bases, and 11 bases separated the two germline ends. The CDR3: CASSLRGEVYGYTF. In DNA form, the CDR3 reads TGTGCCAGCAGCTTACGGGGGGAGGTCTATGGCTACACCTTC.

There are many counts of this clonotype. The V and J genes are TRBV7-9 and TRBJ2-3; 7 positions match TRBD1. J was trimmed by 2 bases and V by 0 bases; bases with no gene match: 5. From germline, CDR1 is SEHNR and CDR2 FQNEAQ (reference sequence). The CDR3 covers 16 residues. The CDR3 DNA reads as TGTGCCAGCAGCTTAGCCCTAGGGACAGCCACAGATACGCAGTATTTT. Protein product: CASSLALGTATDTQYF. Supplemented by reference TRBV7-9 and TRBJ2-3, the full variable domain reads DTGVSQNPRHKITKRGQNVTFRCDPISEHNRLYWYRQTLGQGPEFLTYFQNEAQLEKSRLLSDRFSAERPKGSFSTLEIQRTEQGDSAMYLCASSLALGTATDTQYFGPGTRLTVL.

This clonotype came up many times. This chain uses TRBV20-1 with TRBJ2-1; D may be TRBD2 (6 bases). The CDR3 extends over 14 amino acids. Trimming removed 5 bases from V and 3 bases from J, with 14 bases in between. Germline-derived CDR1 and CDR2 are DFQATT and SNEGSKA (reference sequence). CDR3 nucleotide sequence: TGCAGTGCTGTCCGGGACTCTATCTACAATGAGCAGTTCTTC. Translation gives CSAVRDSIYNEQFF.

This clonotype was recorded many times. This chain connects TRBV6-2 or TRBV6-3 to TRBJ2-7; 11 nucleotides match TRBD1. Germline CDR1 is MNHEY and CDR2 is SVGEGT. With V trimmed by 6 bases and J by 2 bases, 6 bases remained unmatched. The CDR3 extends over 15 amino acids. CDR3 DNA sequence: TGTGCCAGCAGCTCGGGACAGGGGGTCCCCTACGAGCAGTACTTC. It is translated as CASSSGQGVPYEQYF.

This clonotype was seen at least ten times. The chain combines TRBV25-1 with TRBJ2-1; maybe TRBD1 (5 bases). V lost 2 bases and J 4 bases, leaving 12 bases between the germline ends. The CDR3 contains 15 residues. The germline gives CDR1 MGHDK, CDR2 SYGVNS. The CDR3, as DNA: TGTGCCAGCAGTGAAGATTGGAGACAGTACAATGAGCAGTTCTTC. It is translated as CASSEDWRQYNEQFF.

With regard to this clonotype: The CDR3 ends on some other residue instead of the conserved phenylalanine or tryptophan, so this is likely a read error. No DNA is shown, since the ends of the CDR3 on it are uncertain; the CDR3 is the one TCRdb lists. This rearrangement joins TRBV13 to TRBJ1-6; TRBD1 is taken as the D call from the table, unchecked against the DNA. The germline gives CDR1 PRHDT, CDR2 FYEKMQ (reference sequence). Inclusive of both ends, the CDR3 amounts to 14 amino acids. CDR3 amino acids: CASSFQGDGGPLNY.

The V gene is TRBV7-2, the J gene TRBJ2-3; TRBD1 agrees at 8 bases. The CDR3 extends over 15 amino acids. From germline, CDR1 is SGHTA and CDR2 FQGNSA. Trimming at V came to 4 bases and at J to 8 bases, leaving 11 bases not matched to a gene. CDR3 coding DNA: TGTGCCAGCAGCTCCACTCTGGACAGGGACGGTACGCAGTATTTT. Protein sequence: CASSSTLDRDGTQYF.

The chain is built from TRBV12-3 or TRBV12-4 and TRBJ1-5, with 9 nucleotides matching TRBD1. CDR3 size: 15 residues. V was pared by 3 bases and J by 8 bases, with 8 bases of the junction left unmatched. The CDR3 nucleotides read TGTGCCAGCAGTTTTGGGACAGGGATCCCGAAGCCCCAGCATTTT. Translated, it gives CASSFGTGIPKPQHF.

Ten or more counts support this clonotype. The J gene is TRBJ1-2, the V gene TRBV2, with D maybe TRBD1 (6 bases). The CDR3 length is 16 residues. Looked up from germline, CDR1 is SNHLY and CDR2 is FYNNEI. Trimming pared 7 bases from V and 3 bases from J, leaving 21 bases between. CDR3 nucleotides: TGTGCCAGCACTTCATCCCTGACAGGCACCTACTATGGCTACACCTTC. It encodes CASTSSLTGTYYGYTF.

As for this clonotype: This clone may be a read error of a much larger clone one base away. The chain's CDR3 is CASGATGLNNEKLFF. In DNA form, the CDR3 reads TGTGCCAGCGGCGCTACAGGGTTAAATAATGAAAAACTGTTTTTT. V is TRBV6-5 and J is TRBJ1-4; tentative D call: TRBD1 (6 bases). Trimming cost V 8 bases and J 4 bases, with 17 bases left between them. Germline V lookup: CDR1 MNHEY, CDR2 SVGAGI. The CDR3 covers 15 residues.

This clonotype was observed at least ten times. A read error may explain this, as a much larger clone is one base away. This CDR3 fails to terminate in the conserved phenylalanine or tryptophan, so it likely reflects a read error. This chain joins TRBV10-3 and TRBJ2-2; 9 bases line up with TRBD1. Per the germline V gene, CDR1 is ENHRY and CDR2 is SYGVKD. Trimming took 4 bases from V and 6 from J; bases not matched to a gene: 0. The CDR3 extends over 13 amino acids. In nucleotides, the CDR3 is TGTGCCATCAGTGGACAGGGGGCCGGGGAGCTGTTTCTT. Translating gives CAISGQGAGELFL.